The rows below give T cell receptor beta chains drawn from one sample of a study of response to subunit inactivated influenza vaccine. TCRdb re-called the RT-PCR reads through MiXCR, storing one row per CDR3 protein. The profile shows roughly 520,000 distinct CDR3 sequences, 25% of them singletons. Sequencing used CD4+ T cells sorted from PBMCs, obtained roughly 5 days after vaccination. Receptor source: a man aged 50 or older who received an inactivated influenza vaccine. Each CDR3 is given without its conserved first and last residue. The D gene is left open where the match is weak. Clone size is given for some rows only: seen once, a few or many times, or a class if the clone is expanded.

CDR3 protein | J gene | V gene | D gene | clone size
ASSDAGTARPTQY | TRBJ2-5 | TRBV25-1 | TRBD1 | -
AISEPTGGTSGRTRTDTQY | TRBJ2-3 | TRBV10-3 | TRBD2 | -
SVAPGPQETQY | TRBJ2-5 | TRBV29-1 | - | few
ATSEYGEGSDTQY | TRBJ2-3 | TRBV24-1 | TRBD2 | few
AWSGRQGARGYT | TRBJ1-2 | TRBV30 | TRBD1 | -
ASSLANSYEQY | TRBJ2-7 | TRBV5-1 | - | -
ATSRGLAGVGSGSYEQY | TRBJ2-7 | TRBV15 | TRBD2 | -
ASSPMDRSYNSPLH | TRBJ1-6 | TRBV18 | - | few
ASSLTFEGMPQH | TRBJ1-5 | TRBV7-2 | - | -
ASSLLSQGNTGELF | TRBJ2-2 | TRBV7-8 | - | few
ASSLESREAF | TRBJ1-1 | TRBV7-2 | - | few
ASSSHPGTGSEAF | TRBJ1-1 | TRBV7-2 | TRBD1 | many
ASSPRGLYTGELF | TRBJ2-2 | TRBV7-2 | TRBD1 | few
ASRPHSGRNYEQY | TRBJ2-7 | TRBV27 | - | -
ASSLGQGRNGELF | TRBJ2-2 | TRBV12-3/TRBV12-4 | TRBD1 | -
ASSQEVGQPAKNIQY | TRBJ2-4 | TRBV4-2 | TRBD1 | -
ASSQRAGVETQY | TRBJ2-5 | TRBV4-2 | TRBD2 | few
SARPPGQYNEKLF | TRBJ1-4 | TRBV20-1 | TRBD1 | -
ASSLGGGAYNEQF | TRBJ2-1 | TRBV7-6 | TRBD2 | few
ASSLLGDYEQY | TRBJ2-7 | TRBV6-5 | - | -
SATIGGTMNTEAF | TRBJ1-1 | TRBV20-1 | - | -
ASSLMVRGLTSEAF | TRBJ1-1 | TRBV27 | - | few